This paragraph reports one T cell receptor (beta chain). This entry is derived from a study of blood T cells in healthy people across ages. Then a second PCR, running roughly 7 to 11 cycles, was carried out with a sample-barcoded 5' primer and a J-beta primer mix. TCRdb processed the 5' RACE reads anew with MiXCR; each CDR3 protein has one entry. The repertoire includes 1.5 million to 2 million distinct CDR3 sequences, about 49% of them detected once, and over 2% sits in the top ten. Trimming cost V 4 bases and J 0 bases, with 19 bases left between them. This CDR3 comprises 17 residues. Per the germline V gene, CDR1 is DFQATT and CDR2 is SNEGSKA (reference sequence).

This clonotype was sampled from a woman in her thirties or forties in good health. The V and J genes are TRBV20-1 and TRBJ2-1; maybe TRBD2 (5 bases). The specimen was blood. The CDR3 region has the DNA TGCAGTGCTACGGGCGGGTCCCGACGGAGCTCCTACAATGAGCAGTTCTTC. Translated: CSATGGSRRSSYNEQFF.